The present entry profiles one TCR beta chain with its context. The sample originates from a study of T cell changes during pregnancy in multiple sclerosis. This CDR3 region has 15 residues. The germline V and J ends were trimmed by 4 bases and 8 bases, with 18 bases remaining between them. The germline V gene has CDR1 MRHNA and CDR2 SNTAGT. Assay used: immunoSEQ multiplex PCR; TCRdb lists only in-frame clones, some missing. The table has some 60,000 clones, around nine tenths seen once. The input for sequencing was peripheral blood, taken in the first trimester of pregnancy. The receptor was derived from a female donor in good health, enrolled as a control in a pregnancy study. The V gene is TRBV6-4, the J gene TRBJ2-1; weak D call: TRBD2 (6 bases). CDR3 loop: CASSGPGLPPDEQFF. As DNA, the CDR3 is TGTGCCAGCAGTGGACCGGGACTCCCCCCCGATGAGCAGTTCTTC.